The 31 T cell receptor beta chains in this list originate from one sample, sequenced in a study of beta chain features in type 1 diabetes. The study reverse transcribed the entire isolated RNA, so it sequenced expressed TCRB transcripts. Using immunoSEQ multiplex PCR, the repertoire was profiled, and TCRdb retains in-frame clones only, with some absent. The sample contains around 140,000 clones, approximately 9.8% of which appear only once. What was sequenced was central memory CD4+ T cells from blood. The source is a woman aged 40 to 50 in good health.

The J gene is TRBJ2-1, the V gene TRBV5-4; 11 nucleotides line up with TRBD1. The CDR3 has 15 amino acids. The germline CDR1 and CDR2 sequences are SGHNT and YYREEE (reference sequence). Losses at the gene ends were 4 bases for V and 6 bases for J; bases not matched to a gene: 6. CDR3 residues: CASSRPGQGGNEQFF. The CDR3 DNA sequence: TGTGCCAGCAGCCGACCGGGACAGGGGGGCAATGAGCAGTTCTTC.

At least ten counts were recorded for this clone. The chain is built from TRBV7-8 and TRBJ1-5, with D unclear. Trimming cost V 4 bases and J 0 bases, with 7 bases left between them. Germline values: CDR1 SGHVS, CDR2 FQNEAQ. The CDR3 extends over 14 amino acids. CDR3 in amino acids: CASSSGSSNQPQHF. CDR3 sequence (DNA): TGTGCCAGCAGCTCGGGGAGTAGCAATCAGCCCCAGCATTTT. The whole variable domain, filled in from reference TRBV7-8 and TRBJ1-5, reads GAGVSQSPRYKVAKRGQDVALRCDPISGHVSLFWYQQALGQGPEFLTYFQNEAQLDKSGLPSDRFFAERPEGSVSTLKIQRTQQEDSAVYLCASSSGSSNQPQHFGDGTRLSIL.

In its sample, this clone was seen a few times. This chain joins TRBV19 and TRBJ2-3, with 9 bases that match TRBD1. V dropped 2 bases and J dropped 3; count of bases not matched to a gene: 9. The CDR3 covers 17 residues. Germline V gene lookup returns CDR1 LNHDA and CDR2 SQIVND (reference sequence). The CDR3 reads CASSINRGQAKTDTQYF. CDR3 nucleotides: TGTGCCAGTAGTATAAACAGGGGGCAAGCGAAAACAGATACGCAGTATTTT.

This clone was detected only a few times. This chain links TRBV12-5 with TRBJ1-3; D is uncertain. The CDR3 covers 13 residues. The V end lost 6 bases, the J end lost 0 bases, and 6 bases lay between the germline ends. Germline CDR1 and CDR2: LGHNT and FRNRAP. Here the CDR3 reads CASGASSGNTIYF. As DNA, the CDR3 is TGTGCTAGTGGAGCGAGCTCTGGAAACACCATATATTTT. The whole variable domain, filled in from reference TRBV12-5 and TRBJ1-3, reads DARVTQTPRHKVTEMGQEVTMRCQPILGHNTVFWYRQTMMQGLELLAYFRNRAPLDDSGMPKDRFSAEMPDATLATLKIQPSEPRDSAVYFCASGASSGNTIYFGEGSWLTVV.

The chain uses TRBV28 and TRBJ1-5; no definite D call. CDR1 and CDR2 (germline): MDHEN, SYDVKM. V was trimmed by 7 bases and J by 13 bases, leaving 20 bases between them. The CDR3 runs 13 residues. CDR3 DNA: TGTGCCAGCAACCACCAAGTCGGGGTTGCGCAGCATTTT. Protein product: CASNHQVGVAQHF.

The J gene is TRBJ1-2, the V gene TRBV13, with TRBD1 identical over 7 bases. Per germline, CDR1 PRHDT and CDR2 FYEKMQ (reference sequence). The trim removed 5 bases at V and 1 base at J, leaving 16 bases unmatched. The CDR3 sequence is 18 residues long. This CDR3 is CASSPPDLDRYINYGYTF. CDR3 nucleotides: TGTGCCAGCAGCCCCCCGGATTTGGACAGGTATATTAACTATGGCTACACCTTC.

This clone has a count of ten or more. V and J are TRBV5-4 and TRBJ2-3; D not certain. This CDR3 is 14 amino acids long. CDR1 and CDR2 (germline): SGHNT, YYREEE (reference sequence). Between the trimmed V and J ends, which lost 0 bases and 2 bases, there was a span of 7 bases. CDR3 loop: CASSLGQATDTQYF. The CDR3 DNA reads as TGTGCCAGCAGCTTGGGGCAGGCCACAGATACGCAGTATTTT.

The sample holds a few counts of this clone. The gene calls are TRBV11-2 and TRBJ1-1; no reliable D call. CDR3 length: 15 residues. V shed 2 bases and J shed 1 base, with 11 bases lying between them. Germline V gives CDR1 SGHAT, CDR2 FQNNGV. The CDR3 loop is CASSLFSRGNTEAFF. Here the CDR3 DNA reads TGTGCCAGCAGCTTATTCAGCCGGGGGAACACTGAAGCTTTCTTT.

V and J are TRBV29-1 and TRBJ2-5; D gene unclear. Trimming removed 8 bases at V and 1 base at J, with 17 bases between. Germline V gives CDR1 SQVTM, CDR2 ANQGSEA. The CDR3 is made up of 14 amino acids. DNA for the CDR3: TGCAGCCTTACCACCCCAGAACGCCAAGAGACCCAGTACTTC. Its translation: CSLTTPERQETQYF.

This clone turned up a few times. This rearrangement joins TRBV5-4 to TRBJ1-2; D possibly corresponds to TRBD1 (6 bases). The CDR3 has 14 residues. Trimming removed 4 bases at V and 8 bases at J, with 18 bases between. Germline CDR1 and CDR2: SGHNT and YYREEE (reference sequence). CDR3 amino acids: CASSAKTGSRGYTF. The CDR3 bases are TGTGCCAGCAGCGCTAAAACAGGGTCGAGAGGCTACACCTTC.

The V call is TRBV7-9, the J call TRBJ2-7; TRBD2 agrees at 7 bases. V gave up 1 base and J gave up 6 bases; unmatched junction bases: 3. Looked up from germline, CDR1 is SEHNR and CDR2 is FQNEAQ (reference sequence). The CDR3 is made up of 13 amino acids. CDR3 sequence (DNA): TGTGCCAGCAGCTTAGGGGAGGGAAGCGAGCAGTACTTC. It codes for CASSLGEGSEQYF.

This clone has only a few counts. The chain has TRBV6-5 and TRBJ1-6; 10 bases are a match to TRBD1. V lost 4 bases to trimming and J lost 8 bases; unmatched junction nucleotides: 5. The CDR3 sequence is 15 residues long. Germline lookup yields CDR1 MNHEY and CDR2 SVGAGI. The CDR3, as DNA: TGTGCCAGCAGTTTCCGGGACAGGGGAGATTCACCCCTCCACTTT. Encoded protein: CASSFRDRGDSPLHF.

The V call is TRBV7-2, the J call TRBJ2-7; 8 nucleotides agree with TRBD2. CDR1 and CDR2 from the germline V gene are SGHTA and FQGNSA. The CDR3 is 13 residues long. After removal of 5 bases from V and 2 bases from J, the junction contained 2 bases not matched to a gene. The CDR3 sequence is CASSLGLAYEQYF. DNA of the CDR3: TGTGCCAGCAGCCTGGGACTAGCCTACGAGCAGTACTTC.

This clone was seen only a few times. The J gene is TRBJ2-5, the V gene TRBV18; D not certain. Looked up from germline, CDR1 is KGHSH and CDR2 is LQKENI. The V end lost 4 bases, the J end lost 3 bases, and 9 bases lay between the germline ends. The CDR3 is made up of 13 amino acids. DNA for the CDR3: TGTGCCAGCTCACAGGCAGGCAAAGAGACCCAGTACTTC. It yields the protein CASSQAGKETQYF.

The chain employs TRBV18 and TRBJ2-5; 12 bases line up with TRBD2. The CDR3 spans 17 residues. V trimming: 2 bases; J trimming: 4 bases; junction bases outside the gene matches: 8. Germline V gene data show CDR1 as KGHSH and CDR2 as LQKENI. CDR3 nucleotides: TGTGCCAGCTCACCAGCACTAGCGGGGGGCGGTCGAGAGACCCAGTACTTC. Its protein is CASSPALAGGGRETQYF.

This clone has just a few counts. The chain links TRBV6-5 to TRBJ2-3, with 7 bases identical to TRBD2. J was trimmed by 5 bases and V by 6 bases; bases with no gene match: 8. There are 14 residues in the CDR3. In germline, CDR1 is MNHEY, CDR2 SVGAGI. The CDR3 bases are TGTGCCAGCAGAAAAGCGGGGTTTGAAGATACGCAGTATTTT. This encodes CASRKAGFEDTQYF.

This chain connects TRBV2 to TRBJ1-2; D unresolved. Germline V lookup: CDR1 SNHLY, CDR2 FYNNEI. Trimming left V 7 bases short and J 5 bases short, with 14 bases between. CDR3 length equals 13 residues. The CDR3 DNA sequence: TGTGCCAGCATCTGGTCTGGCGGGTATGGCTACACCTTC. This translates into CASIWSGGYGYTF.

The chain uses TRBV5-1 and TRBJ2-1; the D gene is possibly TRBD1 (6 bases). The germline V gene encodes CDR1 SGHRS and CDR2 YFSETQ. This CDR3 has 14 amino acids. V was pared by 4 bases and J by 2 bases, with 10 bases between. CDR3 in amino acids: CASSTGYPYNEQFF. CDR3 coding DNA: TGCGCCAGCAGCACAGGGTATCCCTACAATGAGCAGTTCTTC. Supplemented by reference TRBV5-1 and TRBJ2-1, the full variable domain reads KAGVTQTPRYLIKTRGQQVTLSCSPISGHRSVSWYQQTPGQGLQFLFEYFSETQRNKGNFPGRFSGRQFSNSRSEMNVSTLELGDSALYLCASSTGYPYNEQFFGPGTRLTVL.

This clone has just a few counts. V is TRBV28 and J is TRBJ2-5; D is ambiguous. The CDR3 covers 11 residues. The V gene's germline CDR1 is MDHEN and CDR2 SYDVKM. V lost 6 bases to trimming and J lost 2 bases, with 4 bases between them. For the CDR3, the DNA is TGTGCCAGCAGCCCACAAGAGACCCAGTACTTC. It codes for CASSPQETQYF.

A few counts support this clone. The chain combines TRBV11-2 with TRBJ2-7; 7 nucleotides match TRBD1. V shed 5 bases, J shed 5 bases, and the junction held 12 bases outside the gene matches. The CDR3 covers 15 residues. Germline lookup yields CDR1 SGHAT and CDR2 FQNNGV. CDR3 loop: CASSPRTTGLNEQYF. In nucleotides, the CDR3 is TGTGCCAGCAGCCCCCGAACGACAGGGCTAAACGAGCAGTACTTC.

V gene TRBV6-5 combines with J gene TRBJ2-5, with D possibly matching TRBD1 (6 bases). Germline V gene sequence: CDR1 MNHEY, CDR2 SVGAGI. V lost 6 bases and J 4 bases, leaving 15 bases between the germline ends. This CDR3 has 14 residues. The CDR3 spells CASRELQGSETQYF. DNA of the CDR3: TGTGCCAGCAGGGAACTGCAGGGGTCAGAGACCCAGTACTTC.

This clone was detected many times. The V call is TRBV7-9, the J call TRBJ1-6; no clear D gene. The CDR3 has 14 amino acids. Trimming removed 3 bases at V and 10 bases at J, with 13 bases between. From germline, CDR1 is SEHNR and CDR2 FQNEAQ (reference sequence). CDR3 bases: TGTGCCAGCAGCTTCCGCGGAGAACGCTCACCCCTCCACTTT. This codes for CASSFRGERSPLHF. Full variable domain (remainder filled in from reference TRBV7-9 and TRBJ1-6): DTGVSQNPRHKITKRGQNVTFRCDPISEHNRLYWYRQTLGQGPEFLTYFQNEAQLEKSRLLSDRFSAERPKGSFSTLEIQRTEQGDSAMYLCASSFRGERSPLHFGNGTRLTVT.

This clone was seen ten or more times. The V call is TRBV7-2, the J call TRBJ2-7, with 8 nucleotides matching TRBD2. The CDR3 has 15 residues. Germline assignment: CDR1 SGHTA and CDR2 FQGNSA. Losses at the gene ends were 4 bases for V and 6 bases for J; bases not matched to a gene: 11. The DNA of the CDR3 is TGTGCCAGCAGCTCGATTTGGCTAGCGGGCGCCGAGCAGTACTTC. Its protein product is CASSSIWLAGAEQYF.

This chain's CDR3 is CASSQGSRGQEKLFF. The CDR3 nucleotides read TGCGCCAGCAGCCAAGGGAGCAGGGGTCAGGAAAAACTGTTTTTT. V and J are TRBV4-3 and TRBJ1-4; a weak D match, TRBD1 (6 bases). Germline V lookup: CDR1 LGHNA, CDR2 YSLEER. The germline V and J ends were trimmed by 1 base and 8 bases, with 14 bases remaining between them. CDR3 length equals 15 residues.

The chain uses TRBV18 and TRBJ1-2; 10 bases are shared with TRBD1. The trim removed 6 bases at V and 5 bases at J, leaving 9 bases unmatched. From germline, CDR1 is KGHSH and CDR2 LQKENI. This CDR3 has 15 amino acids. DNA of the CDR3: TGTGCCAGCTCCCGAGGACAGGGGGAAACTTATGGCTACACCTTC. Its translation: CASSRGQGETYGYTF.

This clone was recorded many times. This chain connects TRBV5-4 to TRBJ2-3; 7 nucleotides agree with TRBD1. V lost 4 bases and J lost 4; bases outside the gene matches: 6. Germline CDR1 and CDR2: SGHNT and YYREEE (reference sequence). The CDR3 is 14 amino acids. The CDR3 DNA follows: TGTGCCAGCAGCACCCGACAGGGATCAGATACGCAGTATTTT. This sequence encodes CASSTRQGSDTQYF.

The rearrangement joins TRBV4-2 to TRBJ2-1; 8 bases are a match to TRBD1. Germline CDR1 and CDR2: LGHNA and YNFKEQ. The CDR3 runs to 17 residues. With V trimmed by 1 base and J by 1 base, 6 bases remained unmatched. CDR3 in amino acids: CASSQVRGQGSYNEQFF. CDR3 nucleotides: TGTGCCAGCAGCCAAGTAAGAGGACAGGGATCCTACAATGAGCAGTTCTTC.

This clone appeared a few times. The chain links TRBV11-2 to TRBJ2-7, with 8 bases lining up with TRBD1. CDR3 length: 13 residues. The germline CDR1 and CDR2 sequences are SGHAT and FQNNGV. V trimming: 0 bases; J trimming: 11 bases; junction bases outside the gene matches: 6. The CDR3 protein is CASSLERTGMKYF. In DNA form, the CDR3 reads TGTGCCAGCAGCTTAGAACGGACAGGGATGAAGTACTTC.

This chain uses TRBV5-6 with TRBJ2-6; 9 bases agree with TRBD1. The CDR3 contains 19 residues. V dropped 0 bases and J dropped 0; count of bases not matched to a gene: 7. Germline V gene sequence: CDR1 SGHDT, CDR2 YYEEEE. The CDR3 loop is CASSLGGQGVLSGANVLTF. As DNA, the CDR3 is TGTGCCAGCAGCTTGGGGGGACAGGGTGTACTCTCTGGGGCCAACGTCCTGACTTTC. The full variable domain, with the rest looked up from reference TRBV5-6 and TRBJ2-6, is DAGVTQSPTHLIKTRGQQVTLRCSPKSGHDTVSWYQQALGQGPQFIFQYYEEEERQRGNFPDRFSGHQFPNYSSELNVNALLLGDSALYLCASSLGGQGVLSGANVLTFGAGSRLTVL.

This clone has a handful of counts. This chain uses TRBV5-1 with TRBJ2-3; the D gene is possibly TRBD2 (6 bases). V lost 1 base, J lost 1 base, and 13 bases lay in between. Germline loops: CDR1 SGHRS, CDR2 YFSETQ. The CDR3 loop spans 16 amino acids. CDR3 in amino acids: CASSLPRGFGTDTQYF. In DNA, the CDR3 is TGCGCCAGCAGCTTGCCCCGGGGGTTTGGCACAGATACGCAGTATTTT.

The chain carries TRBV5-1 and TRBJ1-1, with 7 bases lining up with TRBD1. The germline gives CDR1 SGHRS, CDR2 YFSETQ. This CDR3 comprises 14 residues. The trim removed 4 bases at V and 3 bases at J, leaving 6 bases unmatched. CDR3 DNA sequence: TGCGCCAGCAGCCAGGGACAGTGGGACACTGAAGCTTTCTTT. Protein: CASSQGQWDTEAFF.